A single sample is the source of the 5 T cell receptor beta chains below, sequenced in a study of blood T cell repertoires in COVID-19. Using immunoSEQ multiplex PCR, the repertoire was profiled, and TCRdb retains in-frame clones only, with some absent. The sample yields some 130,000 clones, around 89% seen once. The sample taken for sequencing was peripheral blood. These receptors all stem from a man between 60 and 75 years old with active or convalescent COVID-19.

The chain links TRBV18 to TRBJ2-6; D remains unclear. CDR3 size: 17 residues. Germline assignment: CDR1 KGHSH and CDR2 LQKENI. Trimming shortened V by 3 bases and J by 0 bases, and 12 bases separated the two germline ends. The CDR3 bases are TGTGCCAGCTCACCTGAGCTTCTAGGCTCTGGGGCCAACGTCCTGACTTTC. Translation: CASSPELLGSGANVLTF.

This chain uses TRBV2 with TRBJ1-2; 7 nucleotides match TRBD1. The CDR3 spans 12 residues. The junction had 6 bases not matched to a gene; V was cut back by 7 bases and J by 7 bases. Germline V gene sequence: CDR1 SNHLY, CDR2 FYNNEI. CDR3 DNA: TGTGCCAGCACCAGACAGGGCGCTGGCTACACCTTC. This codes for CASTRQGAGYTF.

The V call is TRBV28, the J call TRBJ1-4, with D tentatively TRBD1 (6 bases). Trimming pared 6 bases from V and 2 bases from J, leaving 10 bases between. CDR1 is MDHEN and CDR2 is SYDVKM in the germline V gene. This CDR3 contains 14 residues. CDR3 in amino acids: CASREGGTNEKLFF. Written as DNA, the CDR3 is TGTGCCAGCAGGGAGGGGGGGACTAATGAAAAACTGTTTTTT.

This clone was counted once. Within the sample, other DNA sequences also encode this same CDR3. The chain uses TRBV7-2 and TRBJ2-1; TRBD2 matches at 10 bases. This CDR3 spans 15 amino acids. Germline V gene lookup returns CDR1 SGHTA and CDR2 FQGNSA. V gave up 2 bases and J gave up 10 bases; unmatched junction bases: 8. Here the CDR3 DNA reads TGTGCCAGCAGCTTAAAGGGGACTAGCGTGAGAGAGCAGTTCTTC. Residues: CASSLKGTSVREQFF.

This chain uses TRBV10-1 with TRBJ1-2, with D uncertain. V was shortened by 8 bases and J by 4 bases, with 23 bases between the two germline ends. Germline-derived CDR1 and CDR2 are WNHNN and SYGVQD (reference sequence). The CDR3 spans 16 residues. DNA for the CDR3: TGCGCCAGCCCCCGGATGGGAGACTCTTTACCCTATGGCTACACCTTC. Translated, it gives CASPRMGDSLPYGYTF.